This T cell receptor (beta chain) was sequenced for a study of T cell responses to AZD1222 COVID-19 vaccine. Study outcomes and limitations: It was only a handful of AZD1222 recipients who were seropositive at baseline.

CDR1 is KGHDR and CDR2 is SFDVKD in the germline V gene. CDR3 length: 13 residues. V shed 9 bases and J shed 1 base, with 11 bases lying between them. Produced via immunoSEQ multiplex PCR; TCRdb's table is partial and in-frame only. Found here are 110,000 or so clones, approximately 90% of them singletons; the top ten hold 6% to 8%. In the case of this clone: The antigen is unknown.

This material consisted of peripheral blood, taken 28 days after the second AZD1222 dose. The source of this sequence is an adult who received the AZD1222 COVID-19 vaccine. V usage is TRBV24-1 and J usage is TRBJ2-5, with D perhaps TRBD1 (6 bases). The CDR3 loop reads CATGGQIQETQYF. The CDR3 region has the DNA TGTGCCACCGGAGGACAGATCCAAGAGACCCAGTACTTC.